One sample yielded the 28 T cell receptor beta chains listed below, sequenced in a study of T cells in women clearing cervical HPV infection. Profiled with immunoSEQ multiplex PCR; TCRdb holds only in-frame clones, not every one. This sample's clone table lists over 30,000 clones. Sequencing was done on a sample of blood buffy coat. The receptors come from a woman aged 18 to 75 with a cervical HPV16 infection that either progressed to CIN3+ or cleared (not recorded which).

To note about this clone: The CDR3 end falls 3 residues outside the read, so it is completed with the germline J gene. V usage is TRBV18 and J usage is TRBJ1-1; D is perhaps TRBD1 (6 bases). From germline, CDR1 is KGHSH and CDR2 LQKENI. V lost 2 bases and J 0 bases, leaving 10 bases between the germline ends. There are 15 residues in the CDR3. Incomplete CDR3 DNA: TGTGCCAGCTCACCAATAGGACAGATGAACACTGAA. It translates to CASSPIGQMNTE. The complete CDR3 reads CASSPIGQMNTEAFF.

On this clone: Read data end 3 residues before the CDR3 end; the end is taken from the germline J gene. The chain combines TRBV18 with TRBJ1-2; 10 nucleotides line up with TRBD1. With V trimmed by 5 bases and J by 6 bases, 6 bases remained unmatched. This CDR3 region has 14 residues. Germline CDR1 reads KGHSH; CDR2 reads LQKENI. This CDR3 is CASSSRDRGDGYTF. The DNA read from the CDR3 is TGTGCCAGCTCAAGCCGGGACAGGGGCGATGGC.

Remarks on this clone: The read terminates 3 residues before the CDR3 end, so the remaining end is supplied by the germline J gene. The chain carries TRBV18 and TRBJ1-2, with D possibly matching TRBD1 (6 bases). This CDR3 has 14 residues. From germline, CDR1 is KGHSH and CDR2 LQKENI. CDR3 protein: CASSPGTRSYDYTF. Incomplete CDR3 DNA: TGTGCCAGCTCACCCGGGACAAGGTCCTACGAC.

Note on this clone: The DNA ends 3 residues before the CDR3 does, and the rest of the CDR3 is filled in from the germline J gene. The chain combines TRBV5-4 with TRBJ1-2; maybe TRBD1 (5 bases). CDR3 length: 13 amino acids. CDR1 SGHNT and CDR2 YYREEE come from the germline V gene (reference sequence). This CDR3 reads CASNSVVEGSYTF. Incomplete CDR3 DNA: TGTGCCAGCAACTCAGTCGTGGAGGGGAGC.

A remark on this clone: The DNA ends 3 residues before the CDR3 does, and the rest of the CDR3 is filled in from the germline J gene. The chain carries TRBV19 and TRBJ1-2; 7 bases match TRBD1. Germline loops: CDR1 LNHDA, CDR2 SQIVND (reference sequence). The CDR3 loop spans 14 amino acids. Here the CDR3 reads CASSPRTGFYDYTF. The sequenced CDR3 bases are TGTGCCAGTAGTCCTCGGACAGGATTCTACGAC.

Turning to this clone: The read ends 3 residues before the CDR3 terminus; that terminus is restored from the germline J gene. J is TRBJ2-7 and V is TRBV5-1, with 7 positions matching TRBD1. CDR1 is SGHRS, CDR2 YFSETQ, per germline. Unmatched junction bases numbered 14, after V lost 4 bases and J lost 4 bases. The CDR3 loop spans 16 amino acids. This CDR3 is CASSPDRASDKYEQYF. CDR3 bases read: TGCGCCAGCAGCCCAGACAGGGCGTCGGATAAATACGAG.

On this clone: Compared with germline, one end of the junction differs, possibly owing to a read error. CDR3 DNA (partial): TGCGCCAGCAGCCTGAGCGGGACCTACAATGAG. As protein: CASSLSGTYNE. The full CDR3 reads CASSLSGTYNEQFF. V and J are TRBV4-2 and TRBJ2-1; 7 bases map to TRBD2. The read gets to within 3 residues of the CDR3 end, and the germline J gene fills in the rest. Germline V lookup: CDR1 LGHNA, CDR2 YNFKEQ. The CDR3 totals 14 residues.

To note about this clone: The CDR3 goes on 3 residues after the read ends, and that part is filled in from the germline J gene. This chain joins TRBV18 and TRBJ2-7; 9 bases are shared with TRBD1. The germline gives CDR1 KGHSH, CDR2 LQKENI. V was pared by 4 bases and J by 2 bases, with 6 bases of the junction left unmatched. The CDR3 contains 15 residues. CDR3 sequence reads: CASSHRDRAPYEQYF. The CDR3 DNA, read in part, is TGTGCCAGCTCACACCGGGACAGGGCCCCCTACGAG.

Concerning this clone itself: The read is 3 residues too short to cover the CDR3 end, so that end is filled in from the germline J gene. This sequence joins TRBV5-1 and TRBJ1-6; D gene ambiguous. Germline values: CDR1 SGHRS, CDR2 YFSETQ. The CDR3 has 14 amino acids. V was cut by 5 bases and J by 9 bases, with 15 bases left in between. CDR3 DNA (partial): TGCGCCAGCAGACTTCCCGAACCCGGTTCACCC. It yields the protein CASRLPEPGSP. The entire CDR3 is CASRLPEPGSPLHF.

On this clone: The read ends 3 residues shy of where the CDR3 ends; the end is completed using the germline J gene. The chain is built from TRBV5-6 and TRBJ1-4; tentative D call: TRBD1 (5 bases). This CDR3 spans 15 amino acids. Germline CDR1 reads SGHDT; CDR2 reads YYEEEE. V lost 2 bases and J lost 7, with 15 bases in between. CDR3 DNA (partial): TGTGCCAGCAGCTTACAGGACCATCCCTTTGAAAAA. Translating it yields CASSLQDHPFEK. The entire CDR3 protein is CASSLQDHPFEKLFF.

A note on this clone: The missing CDR3 end, 3 residues past where the read stops, is filled in from the germline J gene. The chain recombines TRBV28 with TRBJ1-4; D not certain. CDR1 and CDR2 (germline): MDHEN, SYDVKM. CDR3 size: 14 residues. Trimming took 2 bases from V and 7 from J, leaving 11 bases between them. CDR3 amino acids: CASSLLQLSEKLFF. CDR3 DNA (partial): TGTGCCAGCAGTTTACTACAGTTGTCTGAAAAA.

Of note for this clone: Read coverage stops 3 residues before the CDR3 terminus; the germline J gene supplies the remainder. The chain joins TRBV10-3 to TRBJ1-6; perhaps TRBD1 as D (5 bases). Germline V gene sequence: CDR1 ENHRY, CDR2 SYGVKD. Deletions cut 8 bases from V and 2 bases from J, with 13 bases between. There are 15 residues in the CDR3. The sequenced part of the CDR3 DNA is TGTGCCATCGCGGGGGGGGAAACCTATAATTCACCC. Its translation is CAIAGGETYNSP. The entire CDR3 reads CAIAGGETYNSPLHF.

Regarding this clone: The sequenced fragment ends 3 residues before the CDR3 boundary, so the rest is inferred from the germline J gene. The chain carries TRBV14 and TRBJ1-3; D gene uncertain. The ends were cut back, 1 base at V and 2 bases at J, with 9 bases in the middle. This CDR3 spans 15 amino acids. Germline CDR1 and CDR2: SGHDN and FVKESK. CDR3: CASSQGAITGNTIYF. The sequenced CDR3 bases are TGTGCCAGCAGCCAAGGGGCGATAACTGGAAACACC.

Note on this clone: The CDR3 end is not reached by the read, which stops 3 residues before it; the germline J gene fills it in. The V call is TRBV10-2, the J call TRBJ1-2; weak D call: TRBD1 (5 bases). With 4 bases removed from V and 4 bases from J, the gap between germline ends came to 16 bases. The V gene's germline CDR1 is WSHSY and CDR2 SAAADI. This CDR3 has 15 amino acids. The DNA read from the CDR3 is TGCGCCAGCAGTGTCAGCGGGGGAGCTTTCTATGGC. Its protein is CASSVSGGAFYG. The whole CDR3 is CASSVSGGAFYGYTF.

Points on this clone: The read ends 3 residues before the CDR3 terminus; that terminus is restored from the germline J gene. This chain links TRBV20-1 with TRBJ2-5; 10 nucleotides match TRBD2. The CDR3 loop spans 13 amino acids. J was trimmed by 5 bases and V by 0 bases; bases with no gene match: 0. The germline V gene encodes CDR1 DFQATT and CDR2 SNEGSKA (reference sequence). CDR3: CSARETSGETQYF. The DNA read from the CDR3 is TGCAGTGCTAGAGAGACTAGCGGGGAGACC.

A note on this clone: The CDR3 is cut off 3 residues early in the read; its end comes from the germline J gene. This rearrangement joins TRBV5-1 to TRBJ2-3, with TRBD2 matching over 8 bases. V lost 3 bases to trimming and J lost 2 bases; unmatched junction nucleotides: 5. This CDR3 is 15 amino acids long. CDR1 is SGHRS and CDR2 is YFSETQ in the germline V gene. CDR3 bases read: TGCGCCAGCAGCTCGGGGGGGGCCACCACAGATACG. Translating it yields CASSSGGATTDT. The entire CDR3 protein reads CASSSGGATTDTQYF.

Concerning this clone: At one of its ends the junction is not consistent with the germline gene, which may arise from a read error. The read falls 3 residues short of the CDR3 end, and the missing part is taken from the germline J gene. This chain connects TRBV20-1 to TRBJ1-5; a possible D gene is TRBD1 (6 bases). The CDR3 is 13 residues long. Germline CDR1 DFQATT, CDR2 SNEGSKA (reference sequence). This chain's CDR3 is CSARPDSNPPQHF. The sequenced CDR3 bases are TGCAGTGCTAGACCGGACAGCAATCCGCCC.

Points on this clone: The read ends 3 residues shy of where the CDR3 ends; the end is completed using the germline J gene. V gene TRBV29-1 combines with J gene TRBJ2-7, with TRBD2 as a possible D gene (6 bases). With 4 bases removed from V and 2 bases from J, the gap between germline ends came to 12 bases. The V gene's germline CDR1 is SQVTM and CDR2 ANQGSEA. This CDR3 spans 13 amino acids. CDR3 protein: CSVGSGGPYEQYF. Incomplete CDR3 DNA: TGCAGCGTTGGGTCAGGAGGGCCCTACGAG.

As regards this clone: The read ends 3 residues shy of where the CDR3 ends; the end is completed using the germline J gene. This rearrangement joins TRBV6-1 to TRBJ2-7, with 7 bases lining up with TRBD2. Germline CDR1 MNHNS, CDR2 SASEGT. V dropped 4 bases and J dropped 0; count of bases not matched to a gene: 3. CDR3 length: 14 amino acids. The CDR3 here is CASSALADSYEQYF. CDR3 DNA, as far as it was read: TGTGCCAGCAGTGCGCTAGCGGACTCCTACGAG.

About this clone: Sequencing ends 3 residues short of the CDR3 end; the germline J gene provides the rest. The chain uses TRBV20-1 and TRBJ1-5; D possibly corresponds to TRBD1 (6 bases). Germline CDR1 reads DFQATT; CDR2 reads SNEGSKA (reference sequence). This CDR3 has 15 residues. Trimming removed 6 bases from V and 0 bases from J, with 15 bases in between. CDR3 region: CSAKTGYNSNQPQHF. The covered CDR3 bases are TGCAGTGCCAAGACAGGTTATAATAGCAATCAGCCC.

Points on this clone: The read comes to an end 3 residues before the CDR3 does, leaving the germline J gene to fill in the end. This rearrangement joins TRBV5-1 to TRBJ2-7, with 11 bases aligning to TRBD2. Germline assignment: CDR1 SGHRS and CDR2 YFSETQ. Trimming took 1 base from V and 4 from J; bases not matched to a gene: 7. CDR3 length: 16 amino acids. CDR3 DNA, as far as it was read: TGCGCCAGCAGCTTGACCCTAGCGGGGGGCCTATACGAG. Translating it yields CASSLTLAGGLYE. In full, the CDR3 reads CASSLTLAGGLYEQYF.

Turning to this clone: The CDR3 is cut off 3 residues early in the read; its end comes from the germline J gene. The V call is TRBV5-1, the J call TRBJ2-1; 8 positions match TRBD2. V dropped 7 bases and J dropped 0; count of bases not matched to a gene: 6. Germline V gene data show CDR1 as SGHRS and CDR2 as YFSETQ. The CDR3 has 15 residues. Partial CDR3 DNA: TGCGCCAGCCGACTAGCGCTGAGCTCCTACAATGAG. Its translation: CASRLALSSYNE. The whole CDR3 sequence is CASRLALSSYNEQFF.

Of note for this clone: The sequence runs out 3 residues before the end of the CDR3; the remainder is reconstructed from the germline J gene. The rearrangement uses TRBV7-2 and TRBJ1-6, with D uncertain. CDR1 and CDR2 (germline): SGHTA, FQGNSA. Trimming removed 5 bases from V and 8 bases from J, with 16 bases in between. CDR3 size: 15 residues. CDR3 amino acids: CASSPQVGLYSPLHF. The sequenced part of the CDR3 DNA is TGTGCCAGCAGCCCGCAAGTAGGGCTATATTCACCC.

With respect to this clone: The observed sequence ends 3 residues before the CDR3 terminus, with the missing tail filled in from the germline J gene. The chain links TRBV24-1 to TRBJ2-3; D perhaps matches TRBD2 (5 bases). Trimming cost V 5 bases and J 0 bases, with 11 bases left between them. Germline V gene lookup returns CDR1 KGHDR and CDR2 SFDVKD. The CDR3 loop spans 15 amino acids. The CDR3 region is CATSARATSTDTQYF. The sequenced CDR3 bases are TGTGCCACCAGTGCGCGGGCTACTAGCACAGATACG.

Worth noting for this clone: Read coverage stops 3 residues before the CDR3 terminus; the germline J gene supplies the remainder. The rearrangement joins TRBV5-1 to TRBJ1-2; TRBD1 might be the D (6 bases). With 0 bases removed from V and 6 bases from J, the gap between germline ends came to 9 bases. The CDR3 consists of 13 residues. Germline assignment: CDR1 SGHRS and CDR2 YFSETQ. CDR3 bases read: TGCGCCAGCAGCTTGGCAGGGGATGATGGC. It encodes CASSLAGDDG. The CDR3 in its entirety is CASSLAGDDGYTF.

Concerning this clone: The observed sequence ends 3 residues before the CDR3 terminus, with the missing tail filled in from the germline J gene. The rearrangement joins TRBV6-2 or TRBV6-3 to TRBJ1-1; TRBD1 agrees at 7 bases. Germline V gene data show CDR1 as MNHEY and CDR2 as SVGEGT. This CDR3 is 12 amino acids long. CDR3 sequence reads: CASRERGLRAFF. CDR3 DNA, as far as it was read: TGTGCCAGCAGGGAGAGGGGGCTAAGG.

With respect to this clone: The read terminates 3 residues ahead of where the CDR3 ends, so the germline J gene completes it. V and J are TRBV20-1 and TRBJ1-5, with 10 bases fitting TRBD1. The CDR3 has 13 residues. Germline lookup yields CDR1 DFQATT and CDR2 SNEGSKA (reference sequence). The J segment lost 5 bases and the V segment lost 3 bases, leaving 1 base of the junction unmatched. Partial CDR3 DNA: TGCAGTGCTAGGGGACAGGGGCATCAGCCC. This codes for CSARGQGHQP. The entire CDR3 protein reads CSARGQGHQPQHF.

Comments on this clone: The read ends 3 residues early relative to the CDR3; the germline J gene fills the gap. The chain has TRBV28 and TRBJ1-5; D may be TRBD1 (6 bases). The CDR3 totals 16 residues. V was pared by 6 bases and J by 0 bases, with 15 bases between. Germline values: CDR1 MDHEN, CDR2 SYDVKM. CDR3 DNA, as far as it was read: TGTGCCAGCAGCCTCCTCGGACAGCCTAGCAATCAGCCC. Its translation: CASSLLGQPSNQP. The entire CDR3 protein is CASSLLGQPSNQPQHF.